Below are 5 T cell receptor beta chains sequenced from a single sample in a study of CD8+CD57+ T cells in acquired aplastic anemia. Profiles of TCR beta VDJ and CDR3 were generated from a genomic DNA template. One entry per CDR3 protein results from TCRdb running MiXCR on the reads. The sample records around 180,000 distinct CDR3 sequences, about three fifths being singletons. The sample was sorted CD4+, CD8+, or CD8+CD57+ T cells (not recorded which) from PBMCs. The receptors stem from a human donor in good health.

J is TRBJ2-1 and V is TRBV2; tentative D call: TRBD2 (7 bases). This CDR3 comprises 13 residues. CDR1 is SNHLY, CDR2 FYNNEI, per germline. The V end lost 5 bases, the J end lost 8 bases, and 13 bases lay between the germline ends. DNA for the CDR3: TGTGCCAGCAGTTTGGGGGGGCCGGATGAGCAGTTCTTC. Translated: CASSLGGPDEQFF.

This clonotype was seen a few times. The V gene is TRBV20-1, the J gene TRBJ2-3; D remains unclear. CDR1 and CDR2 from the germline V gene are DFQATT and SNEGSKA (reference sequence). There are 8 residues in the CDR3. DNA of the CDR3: TGCAGCACAGATACGCAGTATTTT. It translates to CSTDTQYF.

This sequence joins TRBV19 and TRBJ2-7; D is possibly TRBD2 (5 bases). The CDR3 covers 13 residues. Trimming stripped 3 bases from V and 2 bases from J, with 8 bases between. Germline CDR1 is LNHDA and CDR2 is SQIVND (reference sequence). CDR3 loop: CASSIGSTYEQYF. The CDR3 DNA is TGTGCCAGTAGTATTGGGAGTACCTACGAGCAGTACTTC.

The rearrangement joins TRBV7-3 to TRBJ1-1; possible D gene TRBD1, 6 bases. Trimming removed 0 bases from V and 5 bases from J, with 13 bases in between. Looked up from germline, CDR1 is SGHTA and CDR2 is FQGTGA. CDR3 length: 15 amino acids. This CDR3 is CASSLTGRGATEAFF. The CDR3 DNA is TGTGCCAGCAGCTTAACGGGGCGGGGGGCAACTGAAGCTTTCTTT.

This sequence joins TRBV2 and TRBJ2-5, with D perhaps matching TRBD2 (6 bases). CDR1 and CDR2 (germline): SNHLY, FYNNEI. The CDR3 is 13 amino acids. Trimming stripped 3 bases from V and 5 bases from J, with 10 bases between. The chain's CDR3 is CASSELEGETQYF. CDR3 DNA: TGTGCCAGCAGTGAGTTGGAGGGGGAGACCCAGTACTTC.